The subject of this entry is one TCR beta chain. Its target is not known. The table came from immunoSEQ multiplex PCR; TCRdb's copy has only in-frame clones and leaves some out. This sample carries about 400,000 clones, approximately 89% of them seen once, and the ten largest clones take about 1.9%. Treatment here: some 20 received Ad26.COV2.S at low or high dose, single or two shots; several received placebo; per-sample allocation not given. Sampling took place 63 days after the first vaccine or placebo injection. This sample is part of a study of Ad26.COV2.S vaccination and SARS-CoV-2 variants. Study details: The Ad26.COV2.S arm of the COV1001 trial was where the donor was placed. Ad26.COV2.S given intramuscularly, once or twice 56 days apart. Study results and caveats: Participants in the vaccine arm had higher spike-specific TCR breadth; placebo recipients had lower. Recipients of vaccine and of placebo showed similar breadth of their non-spike TCR repertoires.

This clonotype was obtained from a person aged 18-65 years who received the Ad26.COV2.S COVID-19 vaccine or a placebo. This sample comprised peripheral blood, obtained in a trial of Ad26.COV2.S vaccine versus placebo.

Here the CDR3 reads CASSIDSSRSFNEQFF. The DNA of the CDR3 is TGTGCCAGCAGCATCGACTCATCTAGATCGTTTAATGAGCAGTTCTTC. V usage is TRBV11-3 and J usage is TRBJ2-1; no clear D gene. Germline CDR1 SGHNT, CDR2 YENEEA. Trimming cost V 5 bases and J 7 bases, with 21 bases left between them. This CDR3 region has 16 residues.